This T cell receptor beta chain stems from a study of T cell changes during pregnancy in multiple sclerosis. TCRdb keeps only in-frame clones here, not all; method: immunoSEQ multiplex PCR. Counted here are approximately 69,000 clones, 85% to 95% occurring once; the ten biggest clones make up 2.1%. Trimming cost V 4 bases and J 4 bases; bases outside gene matches: 6. CDR1 is SNHLY, CDR2 FYNNEI, per germline. The CDR3 extends over 15 amino acids. The J gene is TRBJ2-2, the V gene TRBV2; 7 positions match TRBD2. The receptor comes from a female donor in good health, enrolled as a control in a pregnancy study. The sample consisted of peripheral blood, taken in the second trimester of pregnancy. CDR3 DNA: TGTGCCAGCAGTGGTAGCGGGTTTACCACCGGGGAGCTGTTTTTT. Protein product: CASSGSGFTTGELFF.